This T cell receptor beta chain was captured by sequencing in a study of CXCR3-negative and CXCR3-positive naive CD8 T cells. As for the study in general: Around 140 million TRB reads were obtained overall (about 1.5 +/- 0.3 million per library). General study results and limits: Diversity proved comparably high across both naive subsets and much lower in memory CD8+ cells. TRB CDR3s were more hydrophobic in CXCR3-positive than in CXCR3-negative naive cells. CXCR3-negative and CXCR3-positive naive cells shared comparable TRBV-TRBJ usage, but memory cells did not.

The CDR3 is 15 amino acids. Germline loops: CDR1 KGHSH, CDR2 LQKENI. Comment on this clonotype: Its antigen is unidentified.

The study made its TRB cDNA libraries by 5' RACE, adding UMI labels. TCRdb re-called the 5' RACE reads and catalogs CDR3 proteins one per entry, DNA excluded. The table for this sample gives 6,500 to 9,000 distinct CDR3 sequences. CD45RO-CCR7+CD27+CD95- expression identified naive CD8+ T cells. This TCR was sampled from a human donor in good health. Some clones in this sample may be carry-over from other donors' samples. The V call is TRBV18, the J call TRBJ2-7; absent DNA, TCRdb's TRBD1 call cannot be checked. Material for sequencing was naive CXCR3+ CD8+ T cells from blood. Subset defined: CD45RO-CCR7+CD27+CD95- naive CD8+ T cells expressing CXCR3 (TNR3+). The CDR3 is CASSPPSGEGYEQYF.